One and the same sample provided the 32 T cell receptor beta chains below, sequenced in a study of early T cells in non-severe SARS-CoV-2 infection. MiXCR, applied by TCRdb to the 5' RACE reads, yields one record per CDR3 protein. Found here are 80,000 to 95,000 distinct CDR3 sequences, roughly 15% of them singletons; the top ten hold approximately 1.3%. The sequenced material came from whole blood. All receptors derive from an adult who was a healthcare worker with PCR-confirmed SARS-CoV-2 infection or an uninfected control (not recorded which).

This clonotype was observed at least ten times. The rearrangement links TRBV12-3 or TRBV12-4 to TRBJ2-1; D call uncertain. Trimming pared 5 bases from V and 0 bases from J, leaving 14 bases between. This CDR3 comprises 16 residues. The CDR3 region has the DNA TGTGCCAGCAGTAACCGTGATTTAAGCTCCTACAATGAGCAGTTCTTC. Translation: CASSNRDLSSYNEQFF.

In this sample, this clonotype turned up many times. The V call is TRBV5-4, the J call TRBJ2-2; D may be TRBD1 (6 bases). This CDR3 comprises 14 residues. Trimming took 9 bases from V and 3 from J, leaving 15 bases between them. Germline loops: CDR1 SGHNT, CDR2 YYREEE (reference sequence). CDR3 amino acids: CATRGQRYTGELFF. CDR3 coding DNA: TGTGCCACCAGAGGACAGAGATACACCGGGGAGCTGTTTTTT. Variable domain in full (rest from reference TRBV5-4 and TRBJ2-2): ETGVTQSPTHLIKTRGQQVTLRCSSQSGHNTVSWYQQALGQGPQFIFQYYREEENGRGNFPPRFSGLQFPNYSSELNVNALELDDSALYLCATRGQRYTGELFFGEGSRLTVL.

This rearrangement joins TRBV7-6 to TRBJ1-4, with unresolved D. This CDR3 spans 15 amino acids. V was clipped by 3 bases and J by 5 bases, with 13 bases between them. CDR1 and CDR2 from the germline V gene are SGHVS and FNYEAQ. CDR3 loop: CASSLRPTQNEKLFF. CDR3 coding DNA: TGTGCCAGCAGCTTGAGGCCAACGCAAAATGAAAAACTGTTTTTT.

V usage is TRBV10-3 and J usage is TRBJ2-1; D possibly corresponds to TRBD1 (6 bases). V lost 6 bases and J 3 bases, leaving 21 bases between the germline ends. The CDR3 covers 17 residues. Germline V gives CDR1 ENHRY, CDR2 SYGVKD. The CDR3 spells CAISPSPGTKLYNEQFF. DNA of the CDR3: TGTGCCATCAGCCCTTCACCCGGGACAAAACTCTACAATGAGCAGTTCTTC.

This clonotype was detected a few times. The J gene is TRBJ1-5, the V gene TRBV29-1; TRBD1 agrees at 7 bases. J lost 4 bases, V lost 4 bases, and 10 bases had no gene match. The CDR3 extends over 15 amino acids. Germline lookup yields CDR1 SQVTM and CDR2 ANQGSEA. CDR3 loop: CSVAGGGEANQPQHF. The CDR3 bases are TGCAGCGTTGCAGGGGGAGGGGAGGCGAATCAGCCCCAGCATTTT.

The V call is TRBV6-1, the J call TRBJ1-2; D not certain. V shed 5 bases and J shed 0 bases, with 16 bases lying between them. Germline V lookup: CDR1 MNHNS, CDR2 SASEGT. CDR3 length equals 16 residues. CDR3 amino acids: CASSLIHGVPNYGYTF. CDR3 nucleotides: TGTGCCAGCAGTCTGATCCATGGGGTCCCTAACTATGGCTACACCTTC.

There are a few counts of this clonotype. For the CDR3, the DNA is TGTGCCAGCAGCCTAAGCAGGCCCTCTGGGGCCAACGTCCTGACTTTC. Encoded protein: CASSLSRPSGANVLTF. This chain links TRBV6-1 with TRBJ2-6; no clear D. Germline V gene sequence: CDR1 MNHNS, CDR2 SASEGT. The germline V and J ends were trimmed by 6 bases and 0 bases, with 12 bases remaining between them. The CDR3 totals 16 residues.

CDR3 in amino acids: CSASPTPGRGGLYNEQFF. The CDR3 nucleotides read TGCAGTGCTAGCCCCACCCCCGGACGGGGGGGGCTGTACAATGAGCAGTTCTTC. The rearrangement joins TRBV20-1 to TRBJ2-1, with 8 nucleotides matching TRBD2. This CDR3 comprises 18 residues. V shed 3 bases and J 4 bases; nucleotides not matched to a gene: 17. The germline V gene encodes CDR1 DFQATT and CDR2 SNEGSKA (reference sequence).

V usage is TRBV7-9 and J usage is TRBJ1-2; D call uncertain. V shed 1 base and J shed 4 bases, with 10 bases lying between them. The germline V gene has CDR1 SEHNR and CDR2 FQNEAQ (reference sequence). This CDR3 is 14 amino acids long. CDR3 sequence: CASSLVRAGYGYTF. CDR3 in DNA: TGTGCCAGCAGCTTAGTTAGGGCAGGCTATGGCTACACCTTC.

Ten or more counts support this clonotype. The chain combines TRBV5-1 with TRBJ1-2; 8 positions agree with TRBD1. V lost 0 bases and J lost 6; bases outside the gene matches: 7. The germline gives CDR1 SGHRS, CDR2 YFSETQ. This CDR3 is 15 amino acids long. CDR3 sequence reads: CASSLAPGGGDGYTF. The CDR3 region has the DNA TGCGCCAGCAGCTTGGCCCCAGGGGGCGGTGATGGCTACACCTTC.

V is TRBV3-1 and J is TRBJ2-3; D unresolved. The CDR3 is 18 residues long. Between the trimmed V and J ends, which lost 0 bases and 2 bases, there was a span of 18 bases. Germline lookup yields CDR1 LGHDT and CDR2 YNNKEL (reference sequence). CDR3 nucleotides: TGTGCCAGCAGCCAAGAGGCCCTGAGGAGTTCATACACAGATACGCAGTATTTT. Translation gives CASSQEALRSSYTDTQYF.

The V call is TRBV6-4, the J call TRBJ2-3; TRBD2 agrees at 10 bases. This CDR3 comprises 15 residues. V shed 4 bases, J shed 6 bases, and the junction held 7 bases outside the gene matches. Per the germline V gene, CDR1 is MRHNA and CDR2 is SNTAGT. CDR3 amino acids: CASSASGGGGDTQYF. The CDR3 DNA follows: TGTGCCAGCAGTGCCAGCGGGGGGGGCGGGGATACGCAGTATTTT.

This clonotype appeared many times. This chain joins TRBV5-1 and TRBJ2-7; unclear D gene. The CDR3 is 14 amino acids. V lost 3 bases, J lost 0 bases, and 10 bases lay in between. Germline assignment: CDR1 SGHRS and CDR2 YFSETQ. For the CDR3, the DNA is TGCGCCAGCAGCTCCAACAGAGACTCCTACGAGCAGTACTTC. Protein sequence: CASSSNRDSYEQYF.

This chain links TRBV19 with TRBJ1-1; D is perhaps TRBD1 (6 bases). CDR1 and CDR2 from the germline V gene are LNHDA and SQIVND (reference sequence). Trimming took off 10 bases at V and 2 bases at J, with 20 bases between the two ends. The CDR3 is 15 amino acids. The CDR3 sequence: CATLTPWGRNTEAFF. The DNA of the CDR3 is TGTGCCACCCTGACCCCCTGGGGGCGAAACACTGAAGCTTTCTTT.

This clonotype was observed a handful of times. V usage is TRBV29-1 and J usage is TRBJ2-3; D remains ambiguous. Trimming stripped 3 bases from V and 5 bases from J, with 3 bases between. Germline CDR1 reads SQVTM; CDR2 reads ANQGSEA. The CDR3 spans 10 residues. This CDR3 reads CSVEVDTQYF. CDR3 bases: TGCAGCGTTGAGGTAGATACGCAGTATTTT.

This clonotype was seen a few times. The chain employs TRBV19 and TRBJ2-2; 9 bases align to TRBD2. Trimming cost V 2 bases and J 4 bases; bases outside gene matches: 8. The CDR3 length is 17 residues. Germline assignment: CDR1 LNHDA and CDR2 SQIVND (reference sequence). The CDR3 sequence is CASSINSGGVGTGELFF. In nucleotides, the CDR3 is TGTGCCAGTAGTATAAATAGCGGGGGCGTCGGCACCGGGGAGCTGTTTTTT.

This clonotype was counted only a few times. The chain carries TRBV11-2 and TRBJ2-7; possible D gene TRBD1, 6 bases. The CDR3 spans 15 residues. Germline V gives CDR1 SGHAT, CDR2 FQNNGV. V lost 5 bases and J 1 base, leaving 15 bases between the germline ends. The CDR3 region has the DNA TGTGCCAGCAGCCCCCGGTACAGGGTTTCCTACGAGCAGTACTTC. Residues: CASSPRYRVSYEQYF.

In this sample, this clonotype turned up many times. The V call is TRBV12-3 or TRBV12-4, the J call TRBJ1-4; D not resolved. This CDR3 contains 16 residues. The V and J ends lost 4 bases and 7 bases respectively, with 19 bases between them. As DNA, the CDR3 is TGTGCCAGCAGTTCCCACGGAGAGGTGGCGGTTGAAAAACTGTTTTTT. Its translation: CASSSHGEVAVEKLFF.

This clonotype came up a few times. The rearrangement uses TRBV7-6 and TRBJ2-7, with D tentatively TRBD1 or TRBD2 (7 bases each). The germline V and J ends were trimmed by 2 bases and 7 bases, with 21 bases remaining between them. The CDR3 contains 16 residues. The germline gives CDR1 SGHVS, CDR2 FNYEAQ. Here the CDR3 DNA reads TGTGCCAGCAGCTTAAACCCCGGGACTAAGGGGGCGGAGCAGTACTTC. Protein product: CASSLNPGTKGAEQYF.

The CDR3 spells CASSLVGGRPSSGNTIYF. The CDR3 DNA reads as TGTGCCAGCAGCTTGGTAGGGGGGAGGCCCTCCTCTGGAAACACCATATATTTT. The chain recombines TRBV7-2 with TRBJ1-3, with D possibly being TRBD1 (6 bases). Trimming took off 3 bases at V and 0 bases at J, with 18 bases between the two ends. The CDR3 consists of 18 residues. Germline CDR1 is SGHTA and CDR2 is FQGNSA. Filled out from reference TRBV7-2 and TRBJ1-3, the complete variable domain reads GAGVSQSPSNKVTEKGKDVELRCDPISGHTALYWYRQSLGQGLEFLIYFQGNSAPDKSGLPSDRFSAERTGGSVSTLTIQRTQQEDSAVYLCASSLVGGRPSSGNTIYFGEGSWLTVV.

The chain joins TRBV14 to TRBJ1-6, with D unclear. V lost 3 bases to trimming and J lost 8 bases, with 17 bases between them. This CDR3 is 16 amino acids long. Germline CDR1 and CDR2: SGHDN and FVKESK. CDR3 DNA: TGTGCCAGCAGCCATCTCAACAGAGGGAGGCATTCACCCCTCCACTTT. Translation gives CASSHLNRGRHSPLHF.

This clonotype has only a few counts. The V and J genes are TRBV7-9 and TRBJ2-3; the match to TRBD2 covers 7 bases. Germline V CDR1 and CDR2: SEHNR, FQNEAQ (reference sequence). The CDR3 is 14 amino acids. Trimming removed 8 bases from V and 1 base from J; junction bases left unmatched: 6. The CDR3 coding sequence is TGTGCCAGCCGCATAGCGGGCCGCACAGATACGCAGTATTTT. Translation: CASRIAGRTDTQYF.

In this sample, this clonotype turned up a few times. The rearrangement links TRBV29-1 to TRBJ2-2; D is unclear. The V gene lost 4 bases and the J gene lost 6 bases, with 6 bases spanning the gap. Germline V gene sequence: CDR1 SQVTM, CDR2 ANQGSEA. CDR3 size: 11 residues. CDR3 amino acids: CSVVRAGELFF. The CDR3 DNA is TGCAGCGTTGTAAGGGCCGGGGAGCTGTTTTTT.

This chain joins TRBV5-1 and TRBJ2-7; D is possibly TRBD2 (6 bases). The germline gives CDR1 SGHRS, CDR2 YFSETQ. This CDR3 has 14 residues. The V gene lost 0 bases and the J gene lost 2 bases, with 9 bases spanning the gap. The CDR3 nucleotides read TGCGCCAGCAGCTTGGGTGGAGGGCCCTACGAGCAGTACTTC. Amino acids: CASSLGGGPYEQYF.

This clonotype was picked up many times. V gene TRBV18 combines with J gene TRBJ2-3; 7 bases are a match to TRBD2. This CDR3 region has 15 residues. The junction had 7 bases not matched to a gene; V was cut back by 3 bases and J by 4 bases. Germline CDR1 is KGHSH and CDR2 is LQKENI. In nucleotides, the CDR3 is TGTGCCAGCTCACCGGGACTACAATCGTCAGATACGCAGTATTTT. It yields the protein CASSPGLQSSDTQYF.

This clonotype was picked up many times. The chain uses TRBV30 and TRBJ1-1; D is unresolved. Looked up from germline, CDR1 is GTSNPN and CDR2 is SVGIG (reference sequence). The CDR3 has 16 residues. The ends were cut back, 1 base at V and 2 bases at J, with 17 bases in the middle. CDR3 coding DNA: TGTGCCTGGAGTGAGGGCTCGGGAGGGCTTAACACTGAAGCTTTCTTT. Translation: CAWSEGSGGLNTEAFF.

This clonotype was counted ten times or more. Written as DNA, the CDR3 is TGCAGTGCTAGCCCCACAGGGGGTTACACTAATGAAAAACTGTTTTTT. Translation: CSASPTGGYTNEKLFF. The chain recombines TRBV20-1 with TRBJ1-4; the match to TRBD1 covers 8 bases. Trimming at V came to 3 bases and at J to 2 bases, leaving 8 bases not matched to a gene. The CDR3 is 16 amino acids. The V gene's germline CDR1 is DFQATT and CDR2 SNEGSKA (reference sequence).

This clonotype has a handful of counts. The chain couples TRBV3-1 to TRBJ2-7, with TRBD2 matching over 12 bases. Trimming at V came to 4 bases and at J to 2 bases, leaving 3 bases not matched to a gene. CDR1 LGHDT and CDR2 YNNKEL come from the germline V gene (reference sequence). CDR3 length: 15 residues. Here the CDR3 reads CASSPTSGGAYEQYF. The CDR3 DNA follows: TGTGCCAGCAGCCCGACTAGCGGGGGTGCCTACGAGCAGTACTTC.

This sequence joins TRBV3-1 and TRBJ2-7, with D perhaps TRBD1 or TRBD2 (6 bases each). Germline V CDR1 and CDR2: LGHDT, YNNKEL (reference sequence). The CDR3 sequence is 14 residues long. The V end lost 0 bases, the J end lost 6 bases, and 12 bases lay between the germline ends. CDR3 sequence (DNA): TGTGCCAGCAGCCAAGAGTGGGGGGCGTTCGAGCAGTACTTC. It is translated as CASSQEWGAFEQYF.

About this clonotype itself: A much larger clone lies a single base off, so this may be a read error. The gene calls are TRBV5-5 and TRBJ1-6; D is uncertain. This CDR3 is 12 amino acids long. Germline V gene lookup returns CDR1 SGHKS and CDR2 YYEKEE (reference sequence). In DNA form, the CDR3 reads TGTGTCAGCATTGGCCGAAATTCACCCCTCCACTTT. Protein sequence: CVSIGRNSPLHF.

This clonotype was found a few times. The genes are TRBV27 and TRBJ2-7, with TRBD2 identical over 7 bases. The CDR3 has 14 amino acids. V shed 8 bases and J 4 bases; nucleotides not matched to a gene: 11. Looked up from germline, CDR1 is MNHEY and CDR2 is SMNVEV (reference sequence). Here the CDR3 DNA reads TGTGCCAGCTGGACTGGCGGGGGAAGTTACGAGCAGTACTTC. Translation: CASWTGGGSYEQYF.

This clonotype has only a few counts. V and J are TRBV5-3 and TRBJ1-1; no reliable D call. TRBV5-3 carries the ORF label, with uncertain function. Trimming cost V 0 bases and J 13 bases, with 10 bases left between them. This CDR3 contains 11 residues. CDR3 sequence (DNA): TGTGCCAGAAGCTTGGGACCTTCCTTTTTCTTT. The encoded protein is CARSLGPSFFF.